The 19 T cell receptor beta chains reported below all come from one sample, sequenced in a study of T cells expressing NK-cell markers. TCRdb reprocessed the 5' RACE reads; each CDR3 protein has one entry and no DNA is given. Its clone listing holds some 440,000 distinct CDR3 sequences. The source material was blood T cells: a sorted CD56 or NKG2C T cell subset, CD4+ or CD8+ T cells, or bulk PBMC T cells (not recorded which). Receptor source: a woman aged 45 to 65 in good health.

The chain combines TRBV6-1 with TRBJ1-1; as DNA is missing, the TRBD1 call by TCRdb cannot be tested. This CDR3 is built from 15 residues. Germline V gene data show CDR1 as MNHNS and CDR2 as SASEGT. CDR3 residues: CASRDPGTPNTEAFF.

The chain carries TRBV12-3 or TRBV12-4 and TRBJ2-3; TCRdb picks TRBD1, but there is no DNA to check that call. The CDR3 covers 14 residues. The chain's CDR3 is CASSLSVGADTQYF.

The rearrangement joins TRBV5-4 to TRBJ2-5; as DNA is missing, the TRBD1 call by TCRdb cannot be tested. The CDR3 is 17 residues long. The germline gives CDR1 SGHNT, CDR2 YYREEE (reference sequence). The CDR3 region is CASSFPRQGGSRGTQYF.

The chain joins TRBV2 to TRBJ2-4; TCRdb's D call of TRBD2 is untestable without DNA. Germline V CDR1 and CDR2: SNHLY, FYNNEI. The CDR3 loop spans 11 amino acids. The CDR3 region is CASTPEGIQYF.

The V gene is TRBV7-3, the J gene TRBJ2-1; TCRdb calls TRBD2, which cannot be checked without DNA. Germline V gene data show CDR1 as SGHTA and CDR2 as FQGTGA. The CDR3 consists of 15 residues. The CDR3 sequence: CASSLLRDSNNEQFF.

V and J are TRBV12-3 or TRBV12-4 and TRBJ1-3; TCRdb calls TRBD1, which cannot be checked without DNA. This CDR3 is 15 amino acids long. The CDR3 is CASSFFALSGNTIYF.

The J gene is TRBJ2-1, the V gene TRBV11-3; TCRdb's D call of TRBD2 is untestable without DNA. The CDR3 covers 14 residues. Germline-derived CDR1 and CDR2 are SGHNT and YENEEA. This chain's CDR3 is CASSLRTSGGEQFF.

The chain's CDR3 is CASSLETGAYQETQYF. J is TRBJ2-5 and V is TRBV5-1; the D call from TCRdb, TRBD1, cannot be confirmed without DNA. The CDR3 sequence is 16 residues long. From germline, CDR1 is SGHRS and CDR2 YFSETQ.

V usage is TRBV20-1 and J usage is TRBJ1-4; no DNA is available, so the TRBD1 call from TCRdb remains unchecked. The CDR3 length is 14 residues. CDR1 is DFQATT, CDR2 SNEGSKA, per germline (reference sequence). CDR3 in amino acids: CSASPGSGAEKLFF.

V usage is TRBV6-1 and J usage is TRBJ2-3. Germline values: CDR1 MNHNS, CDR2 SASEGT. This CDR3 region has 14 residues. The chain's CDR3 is CASSELASTDTQYF.

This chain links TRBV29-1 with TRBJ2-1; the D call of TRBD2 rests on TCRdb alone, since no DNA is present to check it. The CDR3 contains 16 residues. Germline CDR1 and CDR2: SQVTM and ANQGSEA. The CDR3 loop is CSVERQSGRPYDEQFF.

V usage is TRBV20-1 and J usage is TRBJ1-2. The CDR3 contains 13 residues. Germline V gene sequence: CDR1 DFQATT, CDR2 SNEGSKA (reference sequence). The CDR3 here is CSASANFYYGYTF.

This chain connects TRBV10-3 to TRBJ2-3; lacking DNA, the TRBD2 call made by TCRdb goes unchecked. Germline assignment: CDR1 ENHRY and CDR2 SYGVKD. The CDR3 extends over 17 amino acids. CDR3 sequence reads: CAISERTSGSLADTQYF.

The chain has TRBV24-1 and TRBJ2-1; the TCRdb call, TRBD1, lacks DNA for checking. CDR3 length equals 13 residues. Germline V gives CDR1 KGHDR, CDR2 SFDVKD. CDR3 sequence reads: CATSDQDRNEQFF.

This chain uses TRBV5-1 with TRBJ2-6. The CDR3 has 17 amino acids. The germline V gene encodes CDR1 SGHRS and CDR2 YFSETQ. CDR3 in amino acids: CASSWDSAGSGANVLTF.

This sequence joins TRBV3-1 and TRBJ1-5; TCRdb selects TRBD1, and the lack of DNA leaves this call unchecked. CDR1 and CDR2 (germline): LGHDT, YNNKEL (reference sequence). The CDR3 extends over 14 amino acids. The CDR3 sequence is CASSQEGRPQPQHF.

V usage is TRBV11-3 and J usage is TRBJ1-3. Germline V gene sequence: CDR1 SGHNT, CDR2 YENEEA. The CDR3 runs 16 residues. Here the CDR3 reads CASSPTLPISGNTIYF.

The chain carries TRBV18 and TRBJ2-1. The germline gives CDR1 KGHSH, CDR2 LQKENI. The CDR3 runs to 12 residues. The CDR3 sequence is CASSPNFGEQFF.

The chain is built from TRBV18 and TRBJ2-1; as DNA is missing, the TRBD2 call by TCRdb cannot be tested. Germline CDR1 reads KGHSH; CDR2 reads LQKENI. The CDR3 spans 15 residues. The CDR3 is CASSPRLAADNEQFF.